The present T cell receptor (beta chain) was sequenced within a study of blood T cell repertoires in COVID-19. In the study overall: Samples taken during acute and convalescent COVID-19 were collected in the United States, Italy and Spain. T cells, B-cell-depleted T cells, or PBMCs supplied cDNA or gDNA.

The ends were cut back, 6 bases at V and 5 bases at J, with 17 bases in the middle. CDR3 length: 15 residues. Germline CDR1 is SNHLY and CDR2 is FYNNEI. Original processing methods: Using reference gene primer amplification, nucleated cell counts were estimated. The method was immunoSEQ multiplex PCR; TCRdb's version includes in-frame clones alone and lacks a portion of them. V and J calls and clone size are copied from that table; D and trimming were computed from the DNA. This table holds over 250,000 clones, 80% to 90% found once. The sequenced sample consisted of peripheral blood. The origin of this receptor is a woman in her seventies with acute or convalescent COVID-19. The chain carries TRBV2 and TRBJ1-5, with D unresolved. The CDR3: CASRVQWSEDQPQHF. CDR3 DNA sequence: TGTGCCAGCAGAGTACAGTGGTCGGAGGATCAGCCCCAGCATTTT. Supplemented by reference TRBV2 and TRBJ1-5, the full variable domain reads EPEVTQTPSHQVTQMGQEVILRCVPISNHLYFYWYRQILGQKVEFLVSFYNNEISEKSEIFDDQFSVERPDGSNFTLKIRSTKLEDSAMYFCASRVQWSEDQPQHFGDGTRLSIL.